This TCR beta chain was sequenced in a study of T cells in Graves' hyperthyroidism and ophthalmopathy. Worth noting for this clonotype: Its antigen is as yet unknown.

The TCR beta CDR3 regions underwent amplification using RNA transcripts as the source. The TCR CDR3 first-round RT-PCR relied on the HTBI primer set. TCRdb called the multiplex PCR reads again in MiXCR, with one record for every CDR3 protein. The profile shows over 700,000 distinct CDR3 sequences, approximately 19% of them singletons. Study-wide points: Most expanded thyroid clonotypes above 0.001 recurred in blood.

The CDR3 spans 12 residues. V was trimmed by 6 bases and J by 8 bases, leaving 10 bases between them. Among the patients, aged 18 to 65, hyperthyroidism was newly diagnosed and had lasted under 2 months. The clonotype comes from a woman aged 45-65 years with Graves' hyperthyroidism that later progressed to Graves' ophthalmopathy. The chain is built from TRBV12-3 or TRBV12-4 and TRBJ2-2, with TRBD1 as a possible D gene (6 bases). The sequencing input was blood. The CDR3 loop reads CASSSDRGELFF. In nucleotides, the CDR3 is TGTGCCAGCAGCTCCGACAGGGGGGAGCTGTTTTTT.